This TCR beta chain emerged from a study of regulatory T cells in long-lasting Graves disease. Trimming shortened V by 7 bases and J by 2 bases, and 14 bases separated the two germline ends. Germline CDR1 is SGHRS and CDR2 is YFSETQ. The CDR3 spans 14 residues. This clonotype was picked up many times. Arm-PCR of CDR3 regions and iRepertoire HTBI primers were used to build TCR beta libraries. TCRdb fed the multiplex PCR reads into MiXCR, producing one record per CDR3 protein. The sample shows approximately 540,000 distinct CDR3 sequences, approximately 12% of them seen only once. Time point of the sample: newly diagnosed GD, antithyroid drugs for less than 3 months. RNA from PBMCs was the source of the TCR library. The sample was also reused in another study, on T cells in Graves' hyperthyroidism and ophthalmopathy.

This chain uses TRBV5-1 with TRBJ2-3, with D possibly matching TRBD2 (5 bases). The specimen was peripheral blood mononuclear cells (PBMCs), collected at new diagnosis, from a patient treated with antithyroid drugs. The source is a woman in her twenties or thirties with Graves disease. CDR3 sequence (DNA): TGCGCCAGCCTAGCCGGAGAGCCCACAGATACGCAGTATTTT. It specifies CASLAGEPTDTQYF.